The T cell receptor beta chain under discussion was sequenced for a study of cytomegalovirus exposure and HLA in healthy donors. Study-level points and caveats: A later analysis found most CMV-associated TCR beta chains apparently HLA-restricted. CMV serostatus stood as the only immune exposure information on hand. The authors later linked a missense DCLRE1C variant to TCR beta V- and J-gene trimming. The authors later found TCR association rates varying by HLA locus, with DRB1 most and HLA-C fewest.

Trimming pared 4 bases from V and 6 bases from J, leaving 18 bases between. Germline CDR1 is GTSNPN and CDR2 is SVGIG (reference sequence). CDR3 length equals 15 residues. Points on this clone: Its antigen is not known.

PCR employed 60 Vbeta and 13 Jbeta primers. TCRdb keeps only in-frame clones here, not all; method: immunoSEQ multiplex PCR. The repertoire holds 90,000 to 130,000 clones, with less than 85% as singletons. The chain joins TRBV30 to TRBJ2-2; D is perhaps TRBD2 (6 bases). The specimen sequenced was PBMCs. The clonotype was recovered from a man aged 25-45 years in good health and CMV-seropositive. The CDR3 DNA reads as TGTGCCTGGACCCCCGGAGGGCACTGGGCCGGGGAGCTGTTTTTT. Translating gives CAWTPGGHWAGELFF.